The clone carrying this T cell receptor (beta chain) showed up just once. The data are from a study of blood T cell repertoires in COVID-19. Study-level background: The origin of the acute and convalescent COVID-19 samples was the United States, Italy and Spain.

In the original processing: Reference gene primers were amplified, and this amplification served to estimate nucleated cell counts. Some clones are missing from TCRdb's copy, which holds only in-frame ones; the method was immunoSEQ multiplex PCR. V and J calls and clone size are copied from that table; D and trimming were computed from the DNA. The table lists approximately 290,000 clones, around nine tenths of them singletons, with roughly 0.8% in the top ten. The germline V gene has CDR1 SNHLY and CDR2 FYNNEI. V lost 2 bases and J 7 bases, leaving 3 bases between the germline ends. This CDR3 has 12 amino acids.

The chain joins TRBV2 to TRBJ1-6, with D unclear. The clonotype originates from a man aged 25-45 years with acute or convalescent COVID-19. Sequencing input: peripheral blood. CDR3 region: CASSELNSPLHF. The CDR3 DNA reads TGTGCCAGCAGTGAACTGAATTCACCCCTCCACTTT.